This is a list of T cell receptor beta chains from one sample in a study of CD8 T cells in Susac syndrome. TCRdb reanalysed the immunoSEQ multiplex PCR reads using MiXCR and keeps one entry per CDR3 protein. This sample carries about 250,000 distinct CDR3 sequences, around 95% of them seen once, and the ten largest clones take approximately 0.07%. The sequencing input was CD4+ T cells from PBMCs. These receptors were taken from a human donor with multiple sclerosis. Both conserved end residues are part of each CDR3. The D gene is left open where the match is weak. Expanded clones are given a class, and other clones once, few, many or no size at all.

v_gene	j_gene	abundance	d_gene	CDR3aa	CDR3nt
TRBV19	TRBJ1-5	once	-	CASSIGAGGNQPQHF	TGTGCCAGTAGTATAGGGGCAGGGGGCAATCAGCCCCAGCATTTT
TRBV29-1	TRBJ1-5	-	-	CSVVWDSNQPQHF	TGCAGCGTTGTTTGGGACAGCAATCAGCCCCAGCATTTT
TRBV19	TRBJ1-2	-	-	CASAGFVGYTF	TGTGCCAGCGCGGGCTTTGTCGGCTACACCTTC
TRBV18	TRBJ2-3	-	-	CASSLDSYTDTQYF	TGTGCCAGCTCACTAGACAGCTACACAGATACGCAGTATTTT
TRBV30	TRBJ1-5	-	-	CAWSVSAAQPQHF	TGTGCCTGGAGTGTATCCGCTGCTCAGCCCCAGCATTTT
TRBV3-1	TRBJ2-3	-	TRBD2	CASSQGEASGGADTQYF	TGTGCCAGCAGCCAAGGGGAGGCTAGCGGGGGGGCTGATACGCAGTATTTT
TRBV6-5	TRBJ2-1	once	TRBD2	CASRGASGVRDEQFF	TGTGCCAGCAGGGGGGCTAGCGGGGTTCGAGATGAGCAGTTCTTC
TRBV19	TRBJ1-5	once	-	CASTAGWGQPQHF	TGTGCCAGTACCGCAGGCTGGGGTCAGCCCCAGCATTTT
TRBV29-1	TRBJ2-4	-	TRBD1	CSVKGRQGGIQYF	TGCAGCGTTAAAGGGCGACAGGGTGGGATTCAGTACTTC
TRBV12-3/TRBV12-4	TRBJ2-3	-	TRBD1	CASSRTGIRDTQYF	TGTGCCAGCAGCAGGACAGGGATCAGAGATACGCAGTATTTT
TRBV20-1	TRBJ1-2	once	-	CSARRLGGYTF	TGCAGTGCTAGACGACTCGGGGGCTACACCTTC
TRBV5-1	TRBJ1-1	-	TRBD1	CASSLVGPTGGFGDTEAFF	TGCGCCAGCAGCTTGGTAGGCCCGACAGGGGGCTTTGGGGACACTGAAGCTTTCTTT
TRBV6-6	TRBJ1-5	-	TRBD1	CASRQTGDNQPQHF	TGTGCCAGCAGACAGACAGGGGACAATCAGCCCCAGCATTTT
TRBV19	TRBJ1-5	-	-	CASSPGPPQGLHNQPQHF	TGTGCCAGTAGTCCGGGACCTCCCCAGGGCTTACACAATCAGCCCCAGCATTTT
TRBV6-5	TRBJ2-6	-	-	CASSYSRGTSSGANVLTF	TGTGCCAGCAGTTACTCACGAGGCACAAGCTCTGGGGCCAACGTCCTGACTTTC
TRBV12-3/TRBV12-4	TRBJ1-1	-	TRBD1	CASSWTGAEAFF	TGTGCCAGCAGCTGGACAGGGGCAGAAGCTTTCTTT
TRBV20-1	TRBJ2-2	once	-	CSARKIANTGELFF	TGCAGTGCTAGAAAGATAGCGAACACCGGGGAGCTGTTTTTT
TRBV20-1	TRBJ2-1	-	-	CSAREAIEQFF	TGCAGTGCTAGGGAGGCTATTGAGCAGTTCTTC
TRBV12-3/TRBV12-4	TRBJ1-2	once	-	CASRDSNYGYTF	TGTGCCAGCAGAGACAGTAACTATGGCTACACCTTC
TRBV3-1	TRBJ1-1	-	-	CASSHGPGPLTFF	TGTGCCAGCAGCCACGGGCCGGGCCCGCTAACTTTCTTT
TRBV18	TRBJ2-2	-	TRBD1	CASSPTGVTTGELFF	TGTGCCAGCTCACCAACAGGGGTTACCACCGGGGAGCTGTTTTTT
TRBV30	TRBJ1-4	once	-	CAWSVLHSGEKLFF	TGTGCCTGGAGTGTACTCCACTCGGGTGAAAAACTGTTTTTT
TRBV2	TRBJ1-2	-	TRBD1	CASSEGTALYGYTF	TGTGCCAGCAGTGAGGGGACAGCCCTCTATGGCTACACCTTC
TRBV10-3	TRBJ1-1	-	TRBD1	CAISEKTGRNTEAFF	TGTGCCATCAGTGAGAAGACAGGGAGGAACACTGAAGCTTTCTTT
TRBV11-2	TRBJ2-2	-	TRBD2	CASSPSDSGRAGELFF	TGTGCCAGCAGTCCAAGTGATAGCGGGAGGGCCGGGGAGCTGTTTTTT
TRBV7-6	TRBJ2-1	-	-	CASSPRENEQFF	TGTGCCAGCAGCCCCAGGGAGAATGAGCAGTTCTTC
TRBV29-1	TRBJ1-1	-	-	CSVGQLMNTEAFF	TGCAGCGTTGGACAGCTTATGAACACTGAAGCTTTCTTT
TRBV7-3	TRBJ2-3	-	-	CASSRDGLSTDTQYF	TGTGCCAGCAGCCGGGACGGGTTAAGCACAGATACGCAGTATTTT
TRBV12-3/TRBV12-4	TRBJ1-2	-	-	CASSDWVYGYTF	TGTGCCAGCAGCGACTGGGTCTATGGCTACACCTTC
TRBV12-3/TRBV12-4	TRBJ1-1	once	-	CASSLGMGGGGTEAFF	TGTGCCAGCAGTTTAGGGATGGGGGGCGGTGGGACTGAAGCTTTCTTT
TRBV3-1	TRBJ2-1	-	-	CASSPFSSEQFF	TGTGCCAGCAGCCCCTTCTCCTCTGAGCAGTTCTTC
TRBV2	TRBJ1-5	-	-	CASSQANQPQHF	TGTGCCAGCAGTCAGGCGAATCAGCCCCAGCATTTT
TRBV3-1	TRBJ2-3	-	-	CLAGRPSTDTQYF	TGTCTTGCAGGGAGACCTAGCACAGATACGCAGTATTTT
TRBV14	TRBJ2-3	-	-	CASSHRNRRSTDTQYF	TGTGCCAGCAGCCATCGCAACCGACGTAGCACAGATACGCAGTATTTT
TRBV7-6	TRBJ1-3	-	-	CASISDRFSSGNTIYF	TGTGCCAGCATCTCAGACAGATTCAGCTCTGGAAACACCATATATTTT
TRBV9	TRBJ2-3	-	TRBD1	CASSVTGASTDTQYF	TGTGCCAGCAGCGTTACAGGGGCCAGCACAGATACGCAGTATTTT
TRBV18	TRBJ2-5	-	TRBD1	CASSPQSGQAETQYF	TGTGCCAGCTCACCACAGTCGGGACAGGCAGAGACCCAGTACTTC
TRBV12-3/TRBV12-4	TRBJ1-3	few	TRBD1	CASSLQGARNTIYF	TGTGCCAGCAGTTTACAGGGGGCCCGAAACACCATATATTTT
TRBV5-1	TRBJ1-4	-	-	CASQAAGTKDEKLFF	TGCGCCAGCCAGGCGGCAGGGACAAAGGATGAAAAACTGTTTTTT
TRBV7-3	TRBJ2-1	-	TRBD2	CASSSVAGGYNEQFF	TGTGCCAGCAGCTCGGTAGCGGGAGGGTACAATGAGCAGTTCTTC
TRBV5-1	TRBJ1-2	once	-	CASSLDREGYTF	TGCGCCAGCAGCTTGGATAGGGAAGGCTACACCTTC
TRBV19	TRBJ2-1	once	-	CASSIYLSRPNEQFF	TGTGCCAGTAGTATCTACTTATCCCGTCCCAATGAGCAGTTCTTC
TRBV30	TRBJ1-5	-	-	CAWSVLGGVNQPQHF	TGTGCCTGGAGTGTACTGGGAGGGGTCAATCAGCCCCAGCATTTT
TRBV18	TRBJ1-5	once	-	CASSPPGSRDQPQHF	TGTGCCAGCTCACCACCCGGCAGTCGCGATCAGCCCCAGCATTTT
TRBV19	TRBJ2-2	-	-	CASSIGPRNTGELFF	TGTGCCAGTAGTATAGGCCCGAGGAACACCGGGGAGCTGTTTTTT
TRBV18	TRBJ2-1	-	TRBD2	CASSPASGRDNEQFF	TGTGCCAGCTCACCAGCTAGCGGGAGAGACAATGAGCAGTTCTTC
TRBV11-2	TRBJ1-2	-	-	CASSPTGTQGDGYTF	TGTGCCAGCAGCCCGACCGGGACGCAAGGGGATGGCTACACCTTC
TRBV7-2	TRBJ2-2	-	TRBD2	CASSQRRLAGGINTGELFF	TGTGCCAGCAGCCAGCGTCGACTAGCGGGAGGGATAAACACCGGGGAGCTGTTTTTT
TRBV3-1	TRBJ1-2	-	-	CASSGGIGGAIIRYGYTF	TGTGCCAGCAGCGGAGGCATTGGGGGCGCGATAATCCGCTATGGCTACACCTTC
TRBV7-2	TRBJ2-2	-	TRBD2	CASRPTSGGTGELFF	TGTGCCAGCAGACCGACTAGCGGGGGAACCGGGGAGCTGTTTTTT
TRBV27	TRBJ2-3	-	TRBD2	CASSPGLASDTQYF	TGTGCCAGCAGTCCAGGACTAGCGTCGGATACGCAGTATTTT
TRBV29-1	TRBJ2-7	-	-	CSVDTAYEQYF	TGCAGCGTTGACACAGCCTACGAGCAGTACTTC
TRBV7-6	TRBJ1-5	-	-	CASSSSSNTNQPQHF	TGTGCCAGCAGCTCCTCGTCCAATACCAATCAGCCCCAGCATTTT
TRBV19	TRBJ1-1	-	-	CASARGVGMNTEAFF	TGTGCCAGTGCGCGAGGCGTCGGGATGAACACTGAAGCTTTCTTT
TRBV10-3	TRBJ1-3	-	TRBD1	CAIQGEGNTIYF	TGTGCCATCCAGGGGGAAGGAAACACCATATATTTT
TRBV20-1	TRBJ1-1	-	-	CSARWVNTEAFF	TGCAGTGCTAGATGGGTGAACACTGAAGCTTTCTTT
TRBV11-2	TRBJ1-3	-	-	CASSTRNTIYF	TGTGCCAGCAGCACAAGAAACACCATATATTTT
TRBV6-5	TRBJ2-7	-	TRBD1	CASSSPGTGGGREYF	TGTGCCAGCAGTTCCCCCGGGACAGGGGGTGGTCGGGAGTACTTC